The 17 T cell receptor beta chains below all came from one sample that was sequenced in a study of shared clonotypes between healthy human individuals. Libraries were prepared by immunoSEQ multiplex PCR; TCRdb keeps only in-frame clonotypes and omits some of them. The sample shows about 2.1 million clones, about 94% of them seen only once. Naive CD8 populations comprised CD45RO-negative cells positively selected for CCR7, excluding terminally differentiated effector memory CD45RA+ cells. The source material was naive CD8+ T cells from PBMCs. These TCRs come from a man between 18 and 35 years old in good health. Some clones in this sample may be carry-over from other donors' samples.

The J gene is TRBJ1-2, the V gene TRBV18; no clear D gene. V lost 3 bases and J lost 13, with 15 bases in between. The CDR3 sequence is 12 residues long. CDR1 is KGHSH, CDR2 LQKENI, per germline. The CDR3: CASSPSAGPFTF. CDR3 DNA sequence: TGTGCCAGCTCACCGTCGGCAGGCCCCTTCACCTTC.

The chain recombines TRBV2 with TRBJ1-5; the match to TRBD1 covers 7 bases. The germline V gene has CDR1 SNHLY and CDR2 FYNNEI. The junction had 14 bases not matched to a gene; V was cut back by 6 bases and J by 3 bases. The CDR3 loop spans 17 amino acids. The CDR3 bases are TGTGCCAGCAGCTTACAGGGGCCTCTGATTCACAATCAGCCCCAGCATTTT. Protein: CASSLQGPLIHNQPQHF.

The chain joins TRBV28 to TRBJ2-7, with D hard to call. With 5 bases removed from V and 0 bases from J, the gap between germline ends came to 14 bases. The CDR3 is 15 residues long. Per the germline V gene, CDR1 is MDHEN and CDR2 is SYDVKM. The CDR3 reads CASSPSDKSSYEQYF. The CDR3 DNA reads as TGTGCCAGCAGTCCGTCCGACAAGAGCTCCTACGAGCAGTACTTC.

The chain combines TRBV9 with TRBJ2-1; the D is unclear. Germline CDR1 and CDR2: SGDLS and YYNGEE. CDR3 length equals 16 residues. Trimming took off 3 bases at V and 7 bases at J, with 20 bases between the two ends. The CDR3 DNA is TGTGCCAGCAGCGGGAAGACCGGGCTGACTTCTAATGAGCAGTTCTTC. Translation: CASSGKTGLTSNEQFF. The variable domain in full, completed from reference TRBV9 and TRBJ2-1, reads DSGVTQTPKHLITATGQRVTLRCSPRSGDLSVYWYQQSLDQGLQFLIQYYNGEERAKGNILERFSAQQFPDLHSELNLSSLELGDSALYFCASSGKTGLTSNEQFFGPGTRLTVL.

CDR3 amino acids: CASRPPGTYNEQFF. The CDR3 region has the DNA TGTGCCAGCAGACCCCCGGGCACCTACAATGAGCAGTTCTTC. The gene calls are TRBV7-9 and TRBJ2-1, with D hard to call. This CDR3 region has 14 residues. Germline CDR1 reads SEHNR; CDR2 reads FQNEAQ (reference sequence). V was clipped by 6 bases and J by 2 bases, with 11 bases between them. Complete variable domain (other parts from reference TRBV7-9 and TRBJ2-1): DTGVSQNPRHKITKRGQNVTFRCDPISEHNRLYWYRQTLGQGPEFLTYFQNEAQLEKSRLLSDRFSAERPKGSFSTLEIQRTEQGDSAMYLCASRPPGTYNEQFFGPGTRLTVL.

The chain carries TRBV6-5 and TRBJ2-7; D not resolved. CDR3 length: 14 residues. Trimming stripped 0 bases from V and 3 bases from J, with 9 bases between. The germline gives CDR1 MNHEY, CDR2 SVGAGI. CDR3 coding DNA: TGTGCCAGCAGTTACTCAGCTAGGAACTACGAGCAGTACTTC. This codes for CASSYSARNYEQYF.

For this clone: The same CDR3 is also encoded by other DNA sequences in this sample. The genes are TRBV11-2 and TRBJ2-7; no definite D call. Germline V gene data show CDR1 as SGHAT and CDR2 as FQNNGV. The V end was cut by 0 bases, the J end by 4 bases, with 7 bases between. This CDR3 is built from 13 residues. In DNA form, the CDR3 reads TGTGCCAGCAGCTTAGATCCGCTTTACGAGCAGTACTTC. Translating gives CASSLDPLYEQYF.

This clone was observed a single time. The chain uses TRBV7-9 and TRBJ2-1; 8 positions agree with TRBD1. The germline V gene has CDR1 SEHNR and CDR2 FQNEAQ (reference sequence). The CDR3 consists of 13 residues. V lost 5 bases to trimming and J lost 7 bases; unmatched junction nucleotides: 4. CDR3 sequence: CASSPDRDNEQFF. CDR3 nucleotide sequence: TGTGCCAGCAGCCCGGACAGGGATAATGAGCAGTTCTTC. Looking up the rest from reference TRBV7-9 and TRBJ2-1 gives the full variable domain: DTGVSQNPRHKITKRGQNVTFRCDPISEHNRLYWYRQTLGQGPEFLTYFQNEAQLEKSRLLSDRFSAERPKGSFSTLEIQRTEQGDSAMYLCASSPDRDNEQFFGPGTRLTVL.

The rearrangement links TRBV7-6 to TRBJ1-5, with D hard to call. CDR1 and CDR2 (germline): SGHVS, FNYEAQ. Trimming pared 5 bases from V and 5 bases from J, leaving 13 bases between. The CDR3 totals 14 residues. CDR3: CASSIREGYQPQHF. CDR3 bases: TGTGCCAGCAGCATTAGGGAGGGTTATCAGCCCCAGCATTTT.

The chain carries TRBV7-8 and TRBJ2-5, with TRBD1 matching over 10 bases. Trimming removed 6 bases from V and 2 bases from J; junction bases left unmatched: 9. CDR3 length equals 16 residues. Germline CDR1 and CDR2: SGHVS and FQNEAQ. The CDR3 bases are TGTGCCAGCAGACCGGACAGGGGGATCCGGCAAGAGACCCAGTACTTC. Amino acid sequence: CASRPDRGIRQETQYF.

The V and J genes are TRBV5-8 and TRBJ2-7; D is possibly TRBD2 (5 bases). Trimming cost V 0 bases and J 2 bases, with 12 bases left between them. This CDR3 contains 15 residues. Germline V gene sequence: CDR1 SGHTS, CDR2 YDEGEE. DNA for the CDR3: TGTGCCAGCAGCTTGGGAGGGCCTCGGGCCTACGAGCAGTACTTC. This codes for CASSLGGPRAYEQYF.

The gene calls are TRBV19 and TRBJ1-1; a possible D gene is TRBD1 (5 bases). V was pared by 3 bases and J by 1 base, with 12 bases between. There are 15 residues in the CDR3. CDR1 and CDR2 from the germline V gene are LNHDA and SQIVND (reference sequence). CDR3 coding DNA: TGTGCCAGTAGTATTAAATGGGACGGGAACACTGAAGCTTTCTTT. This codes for CASSIKWDGNTEAFF. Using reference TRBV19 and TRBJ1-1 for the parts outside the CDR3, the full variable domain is DGGITQSPKYLFRKEGQNVTLSCEQNLNHDAMYWYRQDPGQGLRLIYYSQIVNDFQKGDIAEGYSVSREKKESFPLTVTSAQKNPTAFYLCASSIKWDGNTEAFFGQGTRLTVV.

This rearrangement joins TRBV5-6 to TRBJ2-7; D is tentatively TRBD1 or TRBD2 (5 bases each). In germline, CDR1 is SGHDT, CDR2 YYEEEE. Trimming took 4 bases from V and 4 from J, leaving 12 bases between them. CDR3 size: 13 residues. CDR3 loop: CASSPGTEYEQYF. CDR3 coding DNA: TGTGCCAGCAGCCCAGGGACGGAATACGAGCAGTACTTC.

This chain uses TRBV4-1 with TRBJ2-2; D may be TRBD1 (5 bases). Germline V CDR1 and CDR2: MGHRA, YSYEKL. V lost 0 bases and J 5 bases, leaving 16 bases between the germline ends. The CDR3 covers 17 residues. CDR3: CASSQDSSAGHTGELFF. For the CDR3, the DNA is TGCGCCAGCAGCCAAGATTCTTCGGCAGGACATACCGGGGAGCTGTTTTTT.

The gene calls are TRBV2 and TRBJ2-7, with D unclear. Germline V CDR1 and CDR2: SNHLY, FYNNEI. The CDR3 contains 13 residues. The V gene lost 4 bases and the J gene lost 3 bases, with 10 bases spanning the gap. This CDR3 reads CASSGMQNYEQYF. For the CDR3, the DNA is TGTGCCAGCAGTGGAATGCAGAACTACGAGCAGTACTTC.

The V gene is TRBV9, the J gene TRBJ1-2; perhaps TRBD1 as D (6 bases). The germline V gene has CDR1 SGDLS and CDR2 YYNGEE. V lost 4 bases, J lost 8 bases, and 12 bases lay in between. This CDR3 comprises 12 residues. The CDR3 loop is CASSSTGTGYTF. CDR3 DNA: TGTGCCAGCAGCTCAACAGGGACGGGCTACACCTTC.

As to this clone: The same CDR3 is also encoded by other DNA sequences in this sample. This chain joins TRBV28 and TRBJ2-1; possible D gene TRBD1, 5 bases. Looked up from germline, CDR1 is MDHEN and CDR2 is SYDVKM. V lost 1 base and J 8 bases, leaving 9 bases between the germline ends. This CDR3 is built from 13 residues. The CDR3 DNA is TGTGCCAGCAGTTTATTACCCAGGGATGAGCAGTTCTTC. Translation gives CASSLLPRDEQFF.